This T cell receptor (beta chain) was observed in a study of control samples from healthy donors and cancer patients. Unmatched junction bases numbered 19, after V lost 5 bases and J lost 0 bases. Germline CDR1 KGHSY, CDR2 FQNENV. The CDR3 consists of 21 residues. Generated by immunoSEQ multiplex PCR, the TCRdb table keeps only in-frame clones and is missing some. There are around 20,000 clones in the sample; roughly 80% occur only once, and around 28% lies in the top ten. The receptor was isolated from a man older than 75 with head and neck cancer. The chain is built from TRBV16 and TRBJ1-5; 10 bases line up with TRBD1. The sample taken for sequencing was PBMCs. CDR3 sequence reads: CASSFTLPRDRGTYSNQPQHF. The CDR3, as DNA: TGTGCCAGCAGCTTCACGCTCCCACGGGACAGGGGAACATATAGCAATCAGCCCCAGCATTTT.